The subject of this entry is one T cell receptor beta chain. Its antigen is still unknown. Base qualities are not recorded, but no much larger clone differs from it by a single base. This entry belongs to a study of vaccination and CD4 T cells after COVID-19 (dated by TCRdb to between 2021 and 2024). Regarding the study in general: SARS-CoV-2 positivity had been established in the convalescent patients by nasal swab PCR, and mild disease was recorded in several of these patients and severe disease in one. The convalescent cohort comprised six males and four females, including two Hispanic individuals, seven Caucasians, two Asians and one multiracial person. Each participant got two doses of either the Pfizer-BioNTech BNT162b2 vaccine (n=8) or the Moderna mRNA-1273 vaccine (n=2). Post-COVID blood samples from convalescent patients were collected a median of approximately 93 days after diagnosis, with a range of 35 to 161 days. Post-vaccine blood samples were taken a median of approximately 76 days after the second vaccine dose, with a range of about 14 to 241 days. For stimulating the cultures, overlapping spike peptide pools were used, derived from SARS-CoV-2 as well as from the common cold coronaviruses HCoV-NL63, HCoV-OC43 and HCoV-229E. Control cultures used a CEFX viral epitope pool as positive control, an HIV-1 Nef peptide pool as negative control, or no peptide. In roughly eleven COVID-19 convalescent patients and several infection-naive healthy vaccine recipients, the spike-specific CD4+ TCR repertoire before mRNA vaccination was compared with the repertoire after mRNA vaccination.

The treatment or condition tag for this specimen amounts to: roughly ten-day PBMC culture with coronavirus spike peptide pools or control peptides (ViraFEST assay). The ViraFEST assay, used in the study, expanded antigen-specific T cells with peptide pools and then identified the expanded clonotypes through TCR sequencing. The convalescent patients' positive SARS-CoV-2 PCR tests fell between March and December 2020, which was before the Alpha, Beta and Delta variants emerged in the United States. PBMCs were cultured at under 2.5 million per well in IMDM supplemented with 5% human AB serum and 8.5 to 10 IU/ml IL-2, with roughly 10 ug/ml peptide pools added. Half of the culture medium was replaced with fresh IL-2-containing medium on days 3 and 7. After 10 days of culture, CD4+ T cells were isolated by negative selection with the EasySep CD4+ T cell isolation kit. Ficoll-Paque Plus gradient centrifugation was used to isolate PBMCs from whole blood, and the isolated PBMCs were then either used fresh or cryopreserved at -140C. Each culture condition was generally run in triplicate wells.

Study-level results and caveats: In convalescent patients, a median around 89% of post-vaccine SARS-CoV-2-reactive clones were detected only after vaccination, suggesting vaccine-specific priming. Nearly all vaccine-specific clones in convalescent patients (304 of 307) were mono-reactive for SARS-CoV-2 spike rather than cross-reactive with common cold coronaviruses. An increase in the median number of SARS-CoV-2-reactive clonotypes from approximately 20 after infection to some 40 after vaccination was observed, but the change was not found to be significant. The study included relatively few convalescent patients and did not analyze early timepoints after natural infection.

Receptor amplification or capture employed PCR. DNA from cultured CD4+ T cells underwent TCR sequencing with the Oncomine TCR Beta short-read assay at the Johns Hopkins FTIC core. The QIAamp micro DNA kit was used to extract genomic DNA from the cultured CD4+ T cells. Oncomine TCR Beta libraries from cultured CD4+ T cells were pooled with unique dual indexes and sequenced on an Illumina iSeq 100. In the authors' own workflow: Non-productive sequences were removed, and CDR3s that did not start with C, did not end with F or W, or were shorter than 7 amino acids were discarded. Antigen-specific clonotypes were identified with the MANAFEST web application by comparing peptide-stimulated wells with reference and other culture wells. To be called positive, a clone needed an FDR below 0.05, an odds ratio above 5, and a productive frequency above 0.1% in at least two of three replicate wells. A clonotype was classed as cross-reactive if the clonotype showed significant expansion both in SARS-CoV-2 spike wells and in at least one common cold coronavirus spike condition. CDR3 homology was assessed with Levenshtein distances (stringdist) and unrooted phylogenetic trees (ape) in R version 3.6.1. The public reads were reanalyzed by TCRdb: fastp trimming at Q25, MiXCR alignment, in-frame beta chains only. One record per CDR3 amino acid sequence lists the most common genes and DNA. TCRdb's processing, not the authors', yielded these V and J calls. The sample yields some 16,000 distinct CDR3 sequences; approximately 53% were counted once. The ten largest clones take up 30% to 35% of the sample.

From a lookup of the germline V gene, CDR1 and CDR2 are SGHTA and FQGNSA. V lost 6 bases and J lost 4 bases, and the count of bases not matched to a germline gene is 15. The CDR3 contains 16 residues, cysteine and phenylalanine counted. CDR3 DNA only is kept here, 48 bases in frame from base 1. Here the chain combines TRBV7-2 and TRBJ2-7, with TRBD1 matching 7 junction bases. The source of this sequence is a human donor with COVID-19. Sequencing was performed on cultured CD4+ T cells from blood, taken after SARS-CoV-2 vaccination. The sequence in DNA is TGTGCCAGCAGTTCCCGCTCGCAGGGGGATCGATACGAGCAGTACTTC. It translates as CASSSRSQGDRYEQYF.